The entry below gives a single T cell receptor beta chain sequence along with its context. The target antigen is unknown. Trimming left V 3 bases short and J 4 bases short, with 13 bases between. CDR3 length equals 15 residues. Germline CDR1 MGHDK, CDR2 SYGVNS. The data belong to a study of a mutant IDH1 vaccine in newly diagnosed glioma. About the research overall: Treated patients had a mean age of about 44 years and an approximately 62% male, approximately 38% female split. Patients arrived already treated with radiotherapy, temozolomide, or both, most having had both.

Sequencing used immunoSEQ multiplex PCR; TCRdb keeps in-frame clones, though not all of them. The sample has about 38,000 clones, around 90% seen once. Findings and limits, study-wide: Shifts in the top peripheral T cell clonotypes seemed unrelated to pseudoprogression.

The sample's time point: baseline, week 1 (first vaccination visit). Described treatment: pre-vaccination baseline after standard-of-care therapy. This sequence was found in a man between 18 and 29 years old with glioma. The chain links TRBV25-1 to TRBJ2-1; maybe TRBD2 (6 bases). The sequencing here drew on PBMCs, taken from a glioma patient treated with radiotherapy, temozolomide or both. The chain's CDR3 is CASSDATRRYNEQFF. For the CDR3, the DNA is TGTGCCAGCAGTGACGCGACTAGGCGGTACAATGAGCAGTTCTTC.